Listed below are T cell receptor beta chains from one sample, sequenced in a study of shared clonotypes between healthy human individuals. Assay: immunoSEQ multiplex PCR; the TCRdb copy retains only in-frame clones and omits some. The table shows 700,000 or so clones, with roughly 78% occurring only once. Sequencing was carried out using memory CD4+ T cells sorted from blood. The source is a woman aged 30 to 39 in good health. CDR3s include the opening cysteine and the closing phenylalanine or tryptophan. A D gene is named only where the DNA matches it firmly. Expanded clones get a size class; other rows say once, few or many, or leave the size out.

D: NA
length: 13
J: TRBJ2-5
V: TRBV19
size: few
DNA: TGTGCCAGTAGCCCACAGGGTTGGGAGACCCAGTACTTC
CDR3: CASSPQGWETQYF

D: NA
length: 14
J: TRBJ1-3
V: TRBV19
size: NA
DNA: TGTGCCAGTAAGGAGGGCTTCTCTGGAAACACCATATATTTT
CDR3: CASKEGFSGNTIYF

D: TRBD2
length: 14
J: TRBJ2-5
V: TRBV5-4
size: NA
DNA: TGTGCCAGCAGCTTGGCGGCTAGCGGGGAGACCCAGTACTTC
CDR3: CASSLAASGETQYF

D: NA
length: 14
J: TRBJ1-3
V: TRBV29-1
size: few
DNA: TGCAGCGTTGAAGGCGGGTCGGCCGGAAACACCATATATTTT
CDR3: CSVEGGSAGNTIYF

D: TRBD2
length: 20
J: TRBJ2-2
V: TRBV13
size: NA
DNA: TGTGCCAGCAGCAGCCGGACTAGCGGGAGGCTACGATCTAAGACCGGGGAGCTGTTTTTT
CDR3: CASSSRTSGRLRSKTGELFF

D: NA
length: 15
J: TRBJ1-5
V: TRBV28
size: NA
DNA: TGTGCCAGCAGTTTCGACGCAGGGGGCAATCAGCCCCAGCATTTT
CDR3: CASSFDAGGNQPQHF

D: NA
length: 17
J: TRBJ2-6
V: TRBV23-1
size: NA
DNA: TGCGCCAGCAGTCAACAGGGAGGATCTTCTGGGGCCAACGTCCTGACTTTC
CDR3: CASSQQGGSSGANVLTF

D: NA
length: 14
J: TRBJ1-5
V: TRBV6-1
size: NA
DNA: TGTGCCAGCAGTGCTTCATCGGGGGAACAGCCCCAGCATTTT
CDR3: CASSASSGEQPQHF

D: NA
length: 14
J: TRBJ2-7
V: TRBV28
size: NA
DNA: TGTGCCAGCAGTTTATATGTCCCATCGGGTGAGCAGTACTTC
CDR3: CASSLYVPSGEQYF

D: TRBD1
length: 14
J: TRBJ2-7
V: TRBV2
size: NA
DNA: TGTGCCAGCATCCCGGGACAGGCTAACTACGAGCAGTACTTC
CDR3: CASIPGQANYEQYF

D: NA
length: 14
J: TRBJ1-5
V: TRBV15
size: NA
DNA: TGTGCCACCAGCAGAGAACATAGCAATCAGCCCCAGCATTTT
CDR3: CATSREHSNQPQHF

D: NA
length: 16
J: TRBJ2-2
V: TRBV18
size: few
DNA: TGTGCCAGCTCACCACGGAACAGGATAGACACCGGGGAGCTGTTTTTT
CDR3: CASSPRNRIDTGELFF

D: TRBD1
length: 14
J: TRBJ1-4
V: TRBV19
size: NA
DNA: TGTGCCAGTAGGACCGGGACAGGGGATGAAAAACTGTTTTTT
CDR3: CASRTGTGDEKLFF

D: TRBD2
length: 20
J: TRBJ2-2
V: TRBV28
size: NA
DNA: TGTGCCAGCAGTTTTGCGGCTAGCGGTTTGATCTCCCCGAACACCGGGGAGCTGTTTTTT
CDR3: CASSFAASGLISPNTGELFF

D: TRBD2
length: 16
J: TRBJ2-3
V: TRBV5-5
size: NA
DNA: TGTGCCAGCAGCCCAGAGGCGGTATCCCGGGGGGGTGCGCAGTATTTT
CDR3: CASSPEAVSRGGAQYF